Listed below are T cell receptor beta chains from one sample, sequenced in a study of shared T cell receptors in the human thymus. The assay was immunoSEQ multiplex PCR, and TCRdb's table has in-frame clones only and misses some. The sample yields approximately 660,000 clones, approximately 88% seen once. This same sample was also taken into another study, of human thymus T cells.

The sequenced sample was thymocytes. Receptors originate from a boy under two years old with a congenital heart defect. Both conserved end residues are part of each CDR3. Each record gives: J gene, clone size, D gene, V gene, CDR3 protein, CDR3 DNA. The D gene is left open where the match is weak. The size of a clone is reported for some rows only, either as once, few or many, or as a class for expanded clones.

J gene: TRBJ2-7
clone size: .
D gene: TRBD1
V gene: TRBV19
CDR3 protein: CASSNRDRGFYEQYF
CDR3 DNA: TGTGCCAGTAGCAACCGGGACAGGGGGTTCTACGAGCAGTACTTC

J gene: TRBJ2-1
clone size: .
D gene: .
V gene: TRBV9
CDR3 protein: CASSVAARIHNEQFF
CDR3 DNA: TGTGCCAGCAGCGTAGCGGCTAGAATCCACAATGAGCAGTTCTTC

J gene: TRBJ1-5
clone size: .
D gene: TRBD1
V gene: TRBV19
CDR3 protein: CATREPTGDSNQPQHF
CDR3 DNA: TGTGCCACCAGGGAACCGACAGGGGATAGCAATCAGCCCCAGCATTTT

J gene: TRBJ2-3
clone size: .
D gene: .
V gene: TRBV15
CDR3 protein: CATSRACQADTQYF
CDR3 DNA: TGTGCCACCAGCAGAGCCTGCCAGGCAGATACGCAGTATTTT

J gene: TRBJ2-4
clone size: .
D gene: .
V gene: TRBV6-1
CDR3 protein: CASSGQAGAKNIQYF
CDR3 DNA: TGTGCCAGCAGTGGCCAGGCGGGAGCCAAAAACATTCAGTACTTC

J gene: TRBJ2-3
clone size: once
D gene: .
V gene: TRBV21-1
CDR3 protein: CASSWTSKTQYF
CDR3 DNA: TGTGCCAGCAGTTGGACTAGCAAAACGCAGTATTTT

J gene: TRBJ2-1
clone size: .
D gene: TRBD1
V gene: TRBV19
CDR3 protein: CASSRGPYNEQFF
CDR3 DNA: TGTGCCAGTAGCAGGGGGCCCTACAATGAGCAGTTCTTC

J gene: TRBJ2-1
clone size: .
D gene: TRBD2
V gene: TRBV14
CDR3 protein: CASSQARLAGGAYNEQFF
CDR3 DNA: TGTGCCAGCAGCCAGGCTAGACTAGCGGGAGGCGCCTACAATGAGCAGTTCTTC

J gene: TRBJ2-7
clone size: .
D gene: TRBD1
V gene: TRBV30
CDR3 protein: CAWSVRDRVIYEQYF
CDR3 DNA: TGTGCCTGGAGTGTCCGGGACAGGGTAATCTACGAGCAGTACTTC

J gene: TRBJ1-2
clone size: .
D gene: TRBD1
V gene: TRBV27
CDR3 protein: CASKQPGQGYGYTF
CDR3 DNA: TGTGCCAGCAAACAACCGGGACAGGGCTATGGCTACACCTTC

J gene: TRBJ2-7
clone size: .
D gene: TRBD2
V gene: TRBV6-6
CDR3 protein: CASSYSLAESYEQYF
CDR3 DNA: TGTGCCAGCAGTTACTCGCTAGCGGAATCCTACGAGCAGTACTTC

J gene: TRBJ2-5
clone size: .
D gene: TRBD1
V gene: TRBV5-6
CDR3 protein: CASSPRDRGLYQETQYF
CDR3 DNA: TGTGCCAGCAGCCCCCGGGACAGGGGGCTCTACCAAGAGACCCAGTACTTC

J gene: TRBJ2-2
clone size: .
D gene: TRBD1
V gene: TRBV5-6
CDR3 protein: CASRVGTGARREWAGELFF
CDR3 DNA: TGTGCCAGCAGAGTAGGGACAGGGGCTCGGCGGGAGTGGGCCGGGGAGCTGTTTTTT

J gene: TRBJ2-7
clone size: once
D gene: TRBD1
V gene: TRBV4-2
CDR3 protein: CASSPRTGAGEQYF
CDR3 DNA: TGTGCCAGCAGCCCACGGACAGGGGCGGGGGAGCAGTACTTC

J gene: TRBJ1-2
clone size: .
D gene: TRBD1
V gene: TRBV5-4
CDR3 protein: CASTQQGADYTF
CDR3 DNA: TGTGCCAGCACCCAGCAGGGGGCGGACTACACCTTC

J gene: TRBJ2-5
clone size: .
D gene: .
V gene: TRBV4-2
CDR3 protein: CASSQDDVRGRTQYF
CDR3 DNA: TGTGCCAGCAGCCAAGATGACGTCAGGGGACGGACCCAGTACTTC

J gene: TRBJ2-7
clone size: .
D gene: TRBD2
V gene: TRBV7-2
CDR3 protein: CASSLAETSGHYEQYF
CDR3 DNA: TGTGCCAGCAGCTTAGCGGAGACTAGCGGCCACTACGAGCAGTACTTC

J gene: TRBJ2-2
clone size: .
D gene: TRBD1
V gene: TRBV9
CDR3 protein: CASSPRDRRPLNTGELFF
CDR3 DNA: TGTGCCAGCAGCCCTCGGGACAGGCGGCCACTTAACACCGGGGAGCTGTTTTTT

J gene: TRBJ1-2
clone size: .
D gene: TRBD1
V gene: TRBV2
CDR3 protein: CASRRTGGDYGYTF
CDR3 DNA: TGTGCCAGCAGGCGGACAGGGGGCGACTATGGCTACACCTTC

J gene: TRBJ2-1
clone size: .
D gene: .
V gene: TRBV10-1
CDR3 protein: CASSESLVAVYNEQFF
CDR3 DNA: TGCGCCAGCAGTGAGAGTTTGGTAGCGGTATACAATGAGCAGTTCTTC

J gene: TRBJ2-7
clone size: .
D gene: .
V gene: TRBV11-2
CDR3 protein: CASSPESYEQYF
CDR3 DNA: TGTGCCAGCAGCCCGGAGTCCTACGAGCAGTACTTC

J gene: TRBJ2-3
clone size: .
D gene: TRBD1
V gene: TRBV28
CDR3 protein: CASSPGPTGKTDTQYF
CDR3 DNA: TGTGCCAGCAGCCCCGGTCCGACAGGGAAGACAGATACGCAGTATTTT

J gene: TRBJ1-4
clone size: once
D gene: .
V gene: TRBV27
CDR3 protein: CASSLGGQGRATNEKLFF
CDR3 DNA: TGTGCCAGCAGTTTAGGGGGGCAGGGGAGGGCAACTAATGAAAAACTGTTTTTT

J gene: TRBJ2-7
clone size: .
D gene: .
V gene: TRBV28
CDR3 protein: CASSRGRLDYEQYF
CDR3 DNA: TGTGCCAGCAGCCGGGGGAGACTAGACTACGAGCAGTACTTC

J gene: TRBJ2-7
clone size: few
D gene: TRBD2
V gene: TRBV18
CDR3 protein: CASSPSLAVSSYEQYF
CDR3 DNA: TGTGCCAGCTCACCCTCTCTAGCGGTGAGCTCCTACGAGCAGTACTTC

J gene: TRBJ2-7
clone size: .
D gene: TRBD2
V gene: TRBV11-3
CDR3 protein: CASSPDFGTSGSYEQYF
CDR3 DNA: TGTGCCAGCAGCCCCGATTTCGGGACTAGCGGGTCCTACGAGCAGTACTTC

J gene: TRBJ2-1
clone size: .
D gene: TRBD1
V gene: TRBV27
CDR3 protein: CASNQGQGPYNEQFF
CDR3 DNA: TGTGCCAGCAACCAGGGACAGGGACCCTACAATGAGCAGTTCTTC

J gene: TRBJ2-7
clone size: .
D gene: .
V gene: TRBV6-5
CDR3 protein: CASPCGGRPHEQYF
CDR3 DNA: TGTGCCAGCCCGTGCGGAGGGCGACCCCACGAGCAGTACTTC

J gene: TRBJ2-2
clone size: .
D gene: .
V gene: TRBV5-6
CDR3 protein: CASSIQGPGSAGELFF
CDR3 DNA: TGTGCCAGCAGCATTCAGGGGCCGGGGAGCGCCGGGGAGCTGTTTTTT

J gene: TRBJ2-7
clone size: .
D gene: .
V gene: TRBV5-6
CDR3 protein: CASSLGGVPPYEQYF
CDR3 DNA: TGTGCCAGCAGCTTGGGGGGGGTCCCACCCTACGAGCAGTACTTC

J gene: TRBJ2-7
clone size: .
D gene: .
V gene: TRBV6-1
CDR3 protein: CASSEGGGRAYEQYF
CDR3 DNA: TGTGCCAGCAGTGAAGGGGGGGGCCGGGCCTACGAGCAGTACTTC

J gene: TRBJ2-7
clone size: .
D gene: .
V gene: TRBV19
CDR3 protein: CASSIGPDIHYEQYF
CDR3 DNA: TGTGCCAGTAGCATCGGCCCGGACATACACTACGAGCAGTACTTC